The rows below give T cell receptor beta chains drawn from one sample of a study of OX40 agonist ivuxolimab in advanced cancers. This table comes from immunoSEQ multiplex PCR, and its TCRdb copy is limited to in-frame clones, with some not included. The sample includes about 80,000 clones, around 91% seen only once; the top ten take about 1.8%. The specimen comprised CD4+ or CD8+ T cells sorted from blood, sampled in a trial of the OX40 agonist ivuxolimab. The origin of the receptors is an adult with an advanced solid tumor such as melanoma, head and neck, liver or kidney cancer. The CDR3 runs from the conserved cysteine through the conserved F or W. D genes are given only for firm matches. Clone size is not always given. Where it is, it says once, few, many or a class for expanded clones.

V,J,D,size,DNA,CDR3
TRBV18,TRBJ2-7,TRBD1,.,TGTGCCAGCTCACCTTCCGGGACAGGGGGCTCCTACGAGCAGTACTTC,CASSPSGTGGSYEQYF
TRBV14,TRBJ1-2,TRBD1,once,TGTGCCAGCAGCCAAGGCAGACAGGGCCACTATGGCTACACCTTC,CASSQGRQGHYGYTF
TRBV4-1,TRBJ2-7,.,.,TGCGCCAGCAGCCAAGACCGGGGGAACTCCTACGAGCAGTACTTC,CASSQDRGNSYEQYF
TRBV6-5,TRBJ1-2,.,.,TGTGCCAGCAGTATATGGAACTATGGCTACACCTTC,CASSIWNYGYTF
TRBV4-2,TRBJ2-1,TRBD2,.,TGTGCCCAGTTCCGGGGGGGGGATACGGGCAATGAGCAGTTCTTC,CAQFRGGDTGNEQFF
TRBV4-2,TRBJ2-7,.,.,TGTGCCAGCAGCCAAGAGTGGGACTACGAGCAGTACTTC,CASSQEWDYEQYF
TRBV10-1,TRBJ2-5,.,.,TGCGCCAGCAGTGACTGCGGGCTCGAAACCCAGTACTTC,CASSDCGLETQYF
TRBV2,TRBJ1-1,.,.,TGTGCCAGCAGGGGAATGCAGGGATACACTGAAGCTTTCTTT,CASRGMQGYTEAFF
TRBV10-3,TRBJ2-3,.,.,TGTGCCATCAGTGATCAAGGCGGAAAAAGCACAGATACGCAGTATTTT,CAISDQGGKSTDTQYF
TRBV11-2,TRBJ1-6,TRBD1,once,TGTGCCAGCAGCTTTGGACAGGGCCGCTCACCCCTCCACTTT,CASSFGQGRSPLHF
TRBV5-8,TRBJ1-5,.,.,TGTGCCAGCAGCTTGTATAGGGGGTCGAAGGGACAGCCCCAGCATTTT,CASSLYRGSKGQPQHF
TRBV5-4,TRBJ1-2,TRBD1,once,TGTGCCAGCAGCTCACCTGGGGACAGGGGGATACGTGGCTACACCTTC,CASSSPGDRGIRGYTF
TRBV30,TRBJ2-7,.,.,TGTGCCTGGTCGGCCGGGCGGTCCTACGAGCAGTACTTC,CAWSAGRSYEQYF
TRBV7-2,TRBJ2-3,TRBD2,.,TGTGCCAGCAGCTCGACACTAGCGGGGAGCACAGATACGCAGTATTTT,CASSSTLAGSTDTQYF
TRBV19,TRBJ2-2,.,.,TGTGCCAGTATGGACAGTGCGAACACCGGGGAGCTGTTTTTT,CASMDSANTGELFF
TRBV27,TRBJ1-1,.,.,TGTGCCAGCAGTTTAAGAGGGTATGGGAACACTGAAGCTTTCTTT,CASSLRGYGNTEAFF
TRBV7-9,TRBJ1-1,.,once,TGTGCCAGCAGCTTAGCGGCAGGCCTATACACTGAAGCTTTCTTT,CASSLAAGLYTEAFF
TRBV6-5,TRBJ1-2,.,.,TGTGCCAGCAGCCGCACGGACGGGGATGGCTACACCTTC,CASSRTDGDGYTF
TRBV5-1,TRBJ2-1,.,.,TGCGCCAGCAGCTTGGAACATCATAGCTACAATGAGCAGTTCTTC,CASSLEHHSYNEQFF
TRBV29-1,TRBJ1-2,TRBD1,.,TGCAGCGTTGAAAAGGGGACAGGCTATGGCTACACCTTC,CSVEKGTGYGYTF
TRBV6-6,TRBJ2-7,.,.,TGTGCCAGCAGTTACCCAACGGCCGAGCAGTACTTC,CASSYPTAEQYF
TRBV5-6,TRBJ1-4,TRBD1,.,TGTGCCAGCAGCTTGGTAGGGGGCGGCGAAAAACTGTTTTTT,CASSLVGGGEKLFF
TRBV11-2,TRBJ2-3,.,.,TGTGCCAGCAGCTTAGTCCGCGGGGCAGCAGATACGCAGTATTTT,CASSLVRGAADTQYF
TRBV18,TRBJ2-7,TRBD2,.,TGTGCCAGCTCACCAGGGACTAGCACGAGCTCCTACGAGCAGTACTTC,CASSPGTSTSSYEQYF
TRBV27,TRBJ1-1,TRBD1,.,TGTGCCAGCAGTTTATGGGGACAGGGTCTGAACACTGAAGCTTTCTTT,CASSLWGQGLNTEAFF
TRBV11-1,TRBJ1-2,.,.,TGTGCCAGCAGCTCCAACAGCGCCTATGGCTACACCTTC,CASSSNSAYGYTF
TRBV28,TRBJ2-2,TRBD2,.,TGTGCCAGCAGGGTAGCGGGGTTTACCGGGGAGCTGTTTTTT,CASRVAGFTGELFF
TRBV11-2,TRBJ2-7,.,.,TGTGCCAGCAGCTTGGGGGGATGGGAGTCCTACGAGCAGTACTTC,CASSLGGWESYEQYF
TRBV11-3,TRBJ1-2,.,once,TGTGCCAGCAGCGATGGGAGCGCCGCCGGCTACACCTTC,CASSDGSAAGYTF
TRBV28,TRBJ1-2,.,.,TGTGCCAGCAGTTTATACGGCAGCTCAAACTATGGCTACACCTTC,CASSLYGSSNYGYTF
TRBV7-9,TRBJ2-3,.,.,TGTGCCAGCAGCTTAAGACGCAGGGGCACGGATACGCAGTATTTT,CASSLRRRGTDTQYF
TRBV15,TRBJ2-3,TRBD1,.,TGTGCCACCAGCACGCGGACAGGGGGCCAGGTAGATACGCAGTATTTT,CATSTRTGGQVDTQYF
TRBV5-1,TRBJ1-1,TRBD1,.,TGCGCCAGCAGCCCGACAGGGTCTGGGGACACTGAAGCTTTCTTT,CASSPTGSGDTEAFF
TRBV18,TRBJ2-7,TRBD2,.,TGTGCCAGCTCACCATCGCTACACTCGAAACTAGCGGGGGACTACGAGCAGTACTTC,CASSPSLHSKLAGDYEQYF
TRBV7-2,TRBJ1-5,.,.,TGTGCCAGCAGCTTAGCGGGTTTAGGGAGCAATCAGCCCCAGCATTTT,CASSLAGLGSNQPQHF
TRBV28,TRBJ1-4,.,.,TGTGCCAGCAGTCACCCACAGGGTACGAGCGAAAAACTGTTTTTT,CASSHPQGTSEKLFF